This T cell receptor beta chain was documented in a study of identical twins' blood T cells. This clonotype was picked up a small number of times. The antigen remains unidentified. The V gene lost 5 bases and the J gene lost 3 bases, with 16 bases spanning the gap. From germline, CDR1 is SEHNR and CDR2 FQNEAQ (reference sequence). The CDR3 runs 15 residues. Each TCR cDNA library carried sample-specific barcodes on both ends. MiXCR, applied by TCRdb to the 5' RACE reads, yields one record per CDR3 protein. The sample holds 400,000 or so distinct CDR3 sequences; 25% to 35% are singletons and the top ten take more than 5.5%. Overall study findings and caveats: Twins shared about as many clonotypes as their cloneset sizes predicted. Twins shared more top CDR3 clonotypes than unrelated donors did.

Sequencing was performed on PBMCs. This chain links TRBV7-9 with TRBJ1-2, with a possible D match to TRBD1 (5 bases). This sequence originates from a woman aged 18-49 years in good health. The CDR3 spells CASSLRRGADYGYTF. The CDR3, as DNA: TGTGCCAGCAGCCTACGAAGGGGCGCGGACTATGGCTACACCTTC.